The 15 T cell receptor beta chains listed next were all sequenced from one sample in a study of T cells after yellow fever vaccination. Each CDR3 protein gets one entry after TCRdb re-called the 5' RACE reads with MiXCR. The sample shows 240,000 or so distinct CDR3 sequences, about 7.1% of them seen only once. The sequenced sample was CD4+ T cells sorted from PBMCs, obtained 15 days after the yellow fever booster vaccination. All receptors derive from a young man who received the YFV17D yellow fever vaccine.

There are a few counts of this clonotype. The chain links TRBV15 to TRBJ1-1; D might be TRBD1 (5 bases). CDR1 is LNHNV, CDR2 YYDKDF, per germline (reference sequence). The germline V and J ends were trimmed by 0 bases and 11 bases, with 10 bases remaining between them. This CDR3 spans 12 amino acids. The CDR3 region is CATSRDQGSAFF. The CDR3 nucleotides are TGTGCCACCAGCAGAGACCAGGGTTCTGCTTTCTTT.

The gene calls are TRBV7-2 and TRBJ1-5, with TRBD1 identical over 8 bases. CDR1 SGHTA and CDR2 FQGNSA come from the germline V gene. V was clipped by 5 bases and J by 7 bases; unmatched bases: 10. The CDR3 contains 15 residues. In DNA, the CDR3 is TGTGCCAGCAGCCCGACGGACAGGGTGGGACAGCCCCAGCATTTT. Its protein product is CASSPTDRVGQPQHF.

The chain joins TRBV5-6 to TRBJ1-6; 7 bases fit TRBD1. The J segment lost 0 bases and the V segment lost 4 bases, leaving 10 bases of the junction unmatched. Germline lookup yields CDR1 SGHDT and CDR2 YYEEEE. This CDR3 region has 18 residues. CDR3 nucleotide sequence: TGTGCCAGCAGCGCCTACAGGGGACGCAGCTCCTATAATTCACCCCTCCACTTT. This sequence encodes CASSAYRGRSSYNSPLHF.

The table lists this clonotype with many counts. The chain carries TRBV25-1 and TRBJ2-7; 8 bases match TRBD2. The CDR3 spans 14 residues. Germline CDR1 MGHDK, CDR2 SYGVNS. Trimming cost V 3 bases and J 4 bases; bases outside gene matches: 5. CDR3 region: CASSDTSGIYEQYF. The CDR3 DNA follows: TGTGCCAGCAGTGATACTAGCGGAATTTACGAGCAGTACTTC.

This clonotype has at least ten counts. The chain recombines TRBV12-3 or TRBV12-4 with TRBJ1-5, with a possible D match to TRBD1 (6 bases). V lost 6 bases, J lost 1 base, and 13 bases lay in between. The CDR3 loop spans 15 amino acids. The CDR3 coding sequence is TGTGCCAGCAGGCACCGGGACAACAGCAATCAGCCCCAGCATTTT. Amino acids: CASRHRDNSNQPQHF.

This chain uses TRBV7-2 with TRBJ2-1; tentatively, D is TRBD1 (6 bases). In germline, CDR1 is SGHTA, CDR2 FQGNSA. CDR3 size: 13 residues. Trimming took 4 bases from V and 9 from J, leaving 13 bases between them. CDR3 sequence (DNA): TGTGCCAGCAGCTCTCGACAGGCGAGTGAGCAGTTCTTC. It yields the protein CASSSRQASEQFF.

In its sample, this clonotype was seen many times. The rearrangement uses TRBV3-1 and TRBJ2-3, with TRBD2 identical over 7 bases. V shed 1 base, J shed 6 bases, and the junction held 4 bases outside the gene matches. The CDR3 runs to 14 residues. CDR1 and CDR2 from the germline V gene are LGHDT and YNNKEL (reference sequence). The CDR3 coding sequence is TGTGCCAGCAGCCAAGCGGGAGGTGGCGATACGCAGTATTTT. This translates into CASSQAGGGDTQYF.

In its sample, this clonotype was seen many times. J is TRBJ1-1 and V is TRBV15; D might be TRBD1 (5 bases). Germline V lookup: CDR1 LNHNV, CDR2 YYDKDF (reference sequence). The CDR3 is 15 amino acids. Trimming left V 3 bases short and J 4 bases short, with 15 bases between. CDR3 coding DNA: TGTGCCACCAGCAGCAACGGGGCTGGCAGCACTGAAGCTTTCTTT. Residues: CATSSNGAGSTEAFF.

This clonotype appeared many times. The V call is TRBV19, the J call TRBJ2-1; TRBD2 aligns across 11 bases. The CDR3 spans 17 residues. The germline gives CDR1 LNHDA, CDR2 SQIVND (reference sequence). After removal of 5 bases from V and 11 bases from J, the junction contained 17 bases not matched to a gene. The CDR3 loop is CASSDQRTSGPTTKQFF. CDR3 coding DNA: TGTGCCAGTAGTGACCAACGGACTAGCGGGCCTACCACAAAGCAGTTCTTC.

The chain combines TRBV7-9 with TRBJ2-6, with D unclear. V dropped 8 bases and J dropped 1 base, with 9 bases sitting between them. This CDR3 is built from 14 residues. Per germline, CDR1 SEHNR and CDR2 FQNEAQ (reference sequence). The CDR3 spells CASQPASGANVLTF. CDR3 DNA sequence: TGTGCCAGCCAACCGGCGTCTGGGGCCAACGTCCTGACTTTC.

The genes are TRBV20-1 and TRBJ2-3; 11 bases line up with TRBD2. The V gene end was trimmed by 0 bases and the J gene end by 3 bases; junction bases not matched to a gene: 2. Germline V CDR1 and CDR2: DFQATT, SNEGSKA (reference sequence). The CDR3 contains 15 residues. CDR3 bases: TGCAGTGCTAGAGAAGTAGCGGGGGGGACAGATACGCAGTATTTT. Its translation is CSAREVAGGTDTQYF.

This clonotype was observed at least ten times. The chain employs TRBV27 and TRBJ2-5; no reliable D call. Looked up from germline, CDR1 is MNHEY and CDR2 is SMNVEV (reference sequence). Between the trimmed V and J ends, which lost 6 bases and 2 bases, there was a span of 19 bases. The CDR3 runs to 16 residues. The CDR3 region is CASSRNGAIMQETQYF. The CDR3 DNA follows: TGTGCCAGCAGCCGTAACGGAGCGATCATGCAAGAGACCCAGTACTTC.

This CDR3 is CASSERLPGNTQYF. The CDR3 nucleotides read TGTGCCAGCAGCGAACGATTGCCTGGGAATACGCAGTATTTT. The rearrangement links TRBV7-2 to TRBJ2-3, with unresolved D. CDR1 and CDR2 (germline): SGHTA, FQGNSA. The V end was cut by 5 bases, the J end by 7 bases, with 16 bases between. This CDR3 contains 14 residues.

The genes are TRBV7-2 and TRBJ2-5; the D gene could be TRBD1 or TRBD2 (7 bases each). CDR3 length equals 13 residues. Germline loops: CDR1 SGHTA, CDR2 FQGNSA. The ends were cut back, 5 bases at V and 4 bases at J, with 11 bases in the middle. The DNA for the CDR3 is TGTGCCAGCAGCGCCAGGGGGGGAGAGACCCAGTACTTC. Protein product: CASSARGGETQYF.

This clonotype occurred many times. The chain has TRBV7-2 and TRBJ2-7; 9 positions match TRBD2. Looked up from germline, CDR1 is SGHTA and CDR2 is FQGNSA. The J segment lost 3 bases and the V segment lost 4 bases, leaving 7 bases of the junction unmatched. The CDR3 contains 15 residues. The CDR3 DNA reads as TGTGCCAGCAGCTCCCGTAGCGGGGGTAGCTACGAGCAGTACTTC. Residues: CASSSRSGGSYEQYF.